The clone carrying this T cell receptor beta chain was counted many times. These data come from a study of Graves' ophthalmopathy and Graves' hyperthyroidism. Scientists amplified the TCR beta CDR3 regions from RNA transcripts. The first round was an RT-PCR with HTBI primers, and the second round was a multiplex PCR. Using its own MiXCR run on the multiplex PCR reads, TCRdb lists one record per CDR3 protein. The sample has roughly 230,000 distinct CDR3 sequences, around a fifth seen once. With 0 bases removed from V and 7 bases from J, the gap between germline ends came to 7 bases. The CDR3 loop spans 13 amino acids. Germline values: CDR1 MNHEY, CDR2 SVGEGT.

The chain is built from TRBV6-2 or TRBV6-3 and TRBJ2-4; D remains unclear. Sequenced input: peripheral blood. The sequence was collected from a woman between 50 and 59 years old with Graves' ophthalmopathy. The CDR3 is CASSYSSRNIQYF. The CDR3 nucleotides are TGTGCCAGCAGTTACTCGAGTCGGAACATTCAGTACTTC.